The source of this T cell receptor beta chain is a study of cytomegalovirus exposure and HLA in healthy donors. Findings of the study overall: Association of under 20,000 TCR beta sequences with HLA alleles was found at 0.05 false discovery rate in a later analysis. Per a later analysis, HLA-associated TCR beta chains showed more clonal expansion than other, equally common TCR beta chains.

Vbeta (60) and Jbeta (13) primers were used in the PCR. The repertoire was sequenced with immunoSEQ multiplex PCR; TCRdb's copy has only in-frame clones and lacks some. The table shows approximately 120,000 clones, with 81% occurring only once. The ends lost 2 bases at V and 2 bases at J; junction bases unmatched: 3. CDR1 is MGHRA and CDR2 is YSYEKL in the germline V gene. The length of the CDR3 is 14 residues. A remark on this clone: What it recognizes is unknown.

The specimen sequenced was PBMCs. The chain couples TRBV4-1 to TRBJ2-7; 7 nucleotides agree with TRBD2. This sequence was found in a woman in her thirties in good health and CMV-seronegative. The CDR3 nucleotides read TGCGCCAGCAGCCAAAACAGCGGGACCTACGAGCAGTACTTC. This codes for CASSQNSGTYEQYF.